These 25 T cell receptor beta chains were all obtained from the same sample, sequenced in a study of technical replicates of blood from a handful of donors. TCRdb's copy holds only in-frame clones and misses some; the assay was immunoSEQ multiplex PCR. Among 65,000 to 95,000 clones listed, about 89% were seen once. Source material: T cells isolated from PBMCs. These receptors all stem from a human donor in good health.

This clone was counted once. This sequence joins TRBV6-5 and TRBJ2-7, with 7 bases that match TRBD1. Unmatched junction bases numbered 6, after V lost 4 bases and J lost 6 bases. This CDR3 is 13 amino acids long. In germline, CDR1 is MNHEY, CDR2 SVGAGI. CDR3 sequence (DNA): TGTGCCAGCAGTTTCAACAGGGGTCCCGAGCAGTACTTC. This codes for CASSFNRGPEQYF.

The J gene is TRBJ1-4, the V gene TRBV30, with D perhaps TRBD1 (6 bases). V lost 1 base to trimming and J lost 2 bases, with 11 bases between them. Germline values: CDR1 GTSNPN, CDR2 SVGIG (reference sequence). The CDR3 has 15 residues. The CDR3: CAWSAGTSTNEKLFF. CDR3 bases: TGTGCCTGGAGTGCAGGGACATCCACTAATGAAAAACTGTTTTTT. The whole variable domain, remainder taken from reference TRBV30 and TRBJ1-4, is SQTIHQWPATLVQPVGSPLSLECTVEGTSNPNLYWYRQAAGRGLQLLFYSVGIGQISSEVPQNLSASRPQDRQFILSSKKLLLSDSGFYLCAWSAGTSTNEKLFFGSGTQLSVL.

The chain combines TRBV5-1 with TRBJ2-7; 7 bases match TRBD2. Losses at the gene ends were 4 bases for V and 0 bases for J; bases not matched to a gene: 4. Germline CDR1 and CDR2: SGHRS and YFSETQ. This CDR3 contains 14 residues. In DNA form, the CDR3 reads TGCGCCAGCAGCGGAGCGGGATACTCCTACGAGCAGTACTTC. Translating it yields CASSGAGYSYEQYF.

The rearrangement links TRBV5-1 to TRBJ2-5, with D possibly being TRBD1 (6 bases). CDR3 length equals 14 residues. Trimming cost V 4 bases and J 2 bases, with 12 bases left between them. From germline, CDR1 is SGHRS and CDR2 YFSETQ. The CDR3 nucleotides are TGCGCCAGCAGCCCGAGACAGGTTCAAGAGACCCAGTACTTC. Its translation: CASSPRQVQETQYF.

The V and J genes are TRBV5-1 and TRBJ2-7; 11 bases are shared with TRBD1. Germline assignment: CDR1 SGHRS and CDR2 YFSETQ. The CDR3 runs 16 residues. V lost 0 bases, J lost 2 bases, and 4 bases stayed unmatched. CDR3 in DNA: TGCGCCAGCAGCTTGGGGGGACAGGGGGTTCCCTACGAGCAGTACTTC. This encodes CASSLGGQGVPYEQYF.

This clone appeared a few times. The chain has TRBV6-1 and TRBJ1-1; TRBD1 agrees at 9 bases. The CDR3 runs 13 residues. Per germline, CDR1 MNHNS and CDR2 SASEGT. After removal of 5 bases from V and 7 bases from J, the junction contained 5 bases not matched to a gene. CDR3 protein: CASSPRTGDEAFF. CDR3 sequence (DNA): TGTGCCAGCAGTCCAAGGACAGGGGATGAAGCTTTCTTT.

V and J are TRBV10-3 and TRBJ2-2, with 11 positions matching TRBD2. Trimming removed 10 bases from V and 4 bases from J; junction bases left unmatched: 11. CDR3 length: 16 amino acids. Germline V gene lookup returns CDR1 ENHRY and CDR2 SYGVKD. The CDR3 nucleotides read TGTGCCAGCACTTTTACTAGCGGGAGTACCACCGGGGAGCTGTTTTTT. It codes for CASTFTSGSTTGELFF.

The chain is built from TRBV19 and TRBJ2-7; no clear D. The CDR3 loop spans 17 amino acids. The germline V gene has CDR1 LNHDA and CDR2 SQIVND (reference sequence). Trimming removed 9 bases from V and 2 bases from J, with 26 bases in between. DNA for the CDR3: TGTGCCAGCGGCCCCATGCCAATTTACGGCACTACCTACGAGCAGTACTTC. Amino acid sequence: CASGPMPIYGTTYEQYF.

This chain joins TRBV9 and TRBJ2-7, with 8 bases aligning to TRBD2. CDR3 size: 15 residues. V lost 3 bases, J lost 2 bases, and 7 bases stayed unmatched. The germline gives CDR1 SGDLS, CDR2 YYNGEE. The DNA for the CDR3 is TGTGCCAGCAGCGACGGGGGGGTTGGTCCCTACGAGCAGTACTTC. Translated, it gives CASSDGGVGPYEQYF.

In its sample, this clone was seen once. The chain links TRBV5-1 to TRBJ1-3, with D unresolved. Germline-derived CDR1 and CDR2 are SGHRS and YFSETQ. V was cut by 0 bases and J by 8 bases, with 15 bases left in between. This CDR3 contains 15 residues. The DNA of the CDR3 is TGCGCCAGCAGCTTGGAAAGGCCGGGAGAGGACACCATATATTTT. Residues: CASSLERPGEDTIYF.

The CDR3 loop is CASSSVRTDTQYF. The CDR3 DNA sequence: TGTGCCAGCAGTTCGGTTCGCACAGATACGCAGTATTTT. V gene TRBV7-9 combines with J gene TRBJ2-3; unclear D gene. Germline V gene lookup returns CDR1 SEHNR and CDR2 FQNEAQ (reference sequence). The CDR3 spans 13 residues. V was shortened by 6 bases and J by 1 base, with 8 bases between the two germline ends.

The V gene is TRBV15, the J gene TRBJ2-5; D is possibly TRBD1 (6 bases). Trimming took 5 bases from V and 7 from J, leaving 14 bases between them. CDR3 length equals 13 residues. Germline V gene sequence: CDR1 LNHNV, CDR2 YYDKDF (reference sequence). The CDR3 is CATSSQGSWTQYF. CDR3 DNA sequence: TGTGCCACCAGCTCGCAGGGGAGTTGGACCCAGTACTTC. The whole variable domain, filled in from reference TRBV15 and TRBJ2-5, reads DAMVIQNPRYQVTQFGKPVTLSCSQTLNHNVMYWYQQKSSQAPKLLFHYYDKDFNNEADTPDNFQSRRPNTSFCFLDIRSPGLGDTAMYLCATSSQGSWTQYFGPGTRLLVL.

The gene calls are TRBV29-1 and TRBJ2-1; 9 bases match TRBD1. V was clipped by 6 bases and J by 9 bases; unmatched bases: 6. There are 12 residues in the CDR3. The germline V gene has CDR1 SQVTM and CDR2 ANQGSEA. CDR3 sequence reads: CSVSGQGGEQFF. The CDR3 nucleotides read TGCAGCGTATCGGGACAGGGAGGTGAGCAGTTCTTC.

The chain combines TRBV5-1 with TRBJ2-7, with TRBD1 matching over 7 bases. CDR1 and CDR2 from the germline V gene are SGHRS and YFSETQ. Unmatched junction bases numbered 12, after V lost 5 bases and J lost 7 bases. The length of the CDR3 is 14 residues. CDR3 sequence reads: CASSQGVGVGEQYF. CDR3 sequence (DNA): TGCGCCAGCAGTCAGGGGGTAGGGGTTGGAGAGCAGTACTTC. The full variable domain, with the rest looked up from reference TRBV5-1 and TRBJ2-7, is KAGVTQTPRYLIKTRGQQVTLSCSPISGHRSVSWYQQTPGQGLQFLFEYFSETQRNKGNFPGRFSGRQFSNSRSEMNVSTLELGDSALYLCASSQGVGVGEQYFGPGTRLTVT.

This chain links TRBV19 with TRBJ1-2, with D unresolved. Germline values: CDR1 LNHDA, CDR2 SQIVND (reference sequence). V lost 0 bases, J lost 6 bases, and 8 bases lay in between. The CDR3 loop spans 13 amino acids. The CDR3 region is CASSIDVGNGYTF. The CDR3 DNA is TGTGCCAGTAGTATAGACGTCGGGAATGGCTACACCTTC.

V usage is TRBV9 and J usage is TRBJ1-1; 7 nucleotides align to TRBD1. From germline, CDR1 is SGDLS and CDR2 YYNGEE. CDR3 length equals 12 residues. The V gene end was trimmed by 3 bases and the J gene end by 7 bases; junction bases not matched to a gene: 3. This CDR3 is CASSGRDSEAFF. CDR3 in DNA: TGTGCCAGCAGCGGCCGGGACAGTGAAGCTTTCTTT.

This clone has just a few counts. In nucleotides, the CDR3 is TGCGCCAGCAGCCGGACAGGGAACACTGAAGCTTTCTTT. Its protein product is CASSRTGNTEAFF. This chain links TRBV4-1 with TRBJ1-1; 7 bases line up with TRBD1. This CDR3 has 13 residues. V trimming: 4 bases; J trimming: 1 base; junction bases outside the gene matches: 0. Germline CDR1 and CDR2: MGHRA and YSYEKL.

Remarks on this clone: Other nucleotide sequences from this sample produce the same CDR3. The chain has TRBV30 and TRBJ2-7; tentatively, D is TRBD1 (6 bases). V lost 3 bases, J lost 3 bases, and 6 bases lay in between. This CDR3 contains 11 residues. CDR1 and CDR2 (germline): GTSNPN, SVGIG (reference sequence). The CDR3, as DNA: TGTGCCTGGAGCAGGGGCTACGAGCAGTACTTC. Protein sequence: CAWSRGYEQYF.

This sequence joins TRBV11-2 and TRBJ1-2, with TRBD1 matching 9 bases. This CDR3 has 16 residues. Germline-derived CDR1 and CDR2 are SGHAT and FQNNGV. With 5 bases clipped from V and 0 bases from J, the junction kept 7 bases outside the gene matches. The CDR3 loop is CASSPAGTGTNYGYTF. The CDR3, as DNA: TGTGCCAGCAGCCCTGCCGGGACAGGGACTAACTATGGCTACACCTTC.

V is TRBV5-6 and J is TRBJ2-1, with 8 bases that match TRBD1. Germline lookup yields CDR1 SGHDT and CDR2 YYEEEE. This CDR3 comprises 13 residues. V dropped 4 bases and J dropped 4; count of bases not matched to a gene: 1. The CDR3 sequence is CASSRDRYNEQFF. DNA of the CDR3: TGTGCCAGCAGCCGGGACAGGTACAATGAGCAGTTCTTC.

This chain links TRBV25-1 with TRBJ2-1; D remains ambiguous. Germline CDR1 reads MGHDK; CDR2 reads SYGVNS. CDR3 length: 12 residues. V was shortened by 1 base and J by 11 bases, with 9 bases between the two germline ends. CDR3 coding DNA: TGTGCCAGCAGTGAATCTGGTCTAAAGCAGTTCTTC. Protein product: CASSESGLKQFF.

The chain joins TRBV7-3 to TRBJ2-1; the match to TRBD2 covers 9 bases. Germline lookup yields CDR1 SGHTA and CDR2 FQGTGA. The CDR3 has 15 residues. The V gene end was trimmed by 5 bases and the J gene end by 0 bases; junction bases not matched to a gene: 2. The CDR3 reads CASSPTSGSYNEQFF. The CDR3 nucleotides are TGTGCCAGCAGCCCGACTAGCGGCTCCTACAATGAGCAGTTCTTC.

The chain has TRBV7-2 and TRBJ2-3; 10 bases are a match to TRBD2. The V gene's germline CDR1 is SGHTA and CDR2 FQGNSA. The CDR3 has 16 amino acids. J gave up 5 bases and V 1 base, and 6 bases lay outside the gene matches. The CDR3: CASSLGPAGGIDTQYF. The CDR3 DNA sequence: TGTGCCAGCAGCTTAGGGCCAGCGGGGGGGATAGATACGCAGTATTTT. Together with reference TRBV7-2 and TRBJ2-3, the CDR3 gives the full variable domain: GAGVSQSPSNKVTEKGKDVELRCDPISGHTALYWYRQSLGQGLEFLIYFQGNSAPDKSGLPSDRFSAERTGGSVSTLTIQRTQQEDSAVYLCASSLGPAGGIDTQYFGPGTRLTVL.

The CDR3 sequence: CASSVYYEQYF. Written as DNA, the CDR3 is TGTGCCAGCAGCGTATACTACGAGCAGTACTTC. The V gene is TRBV28, the J gene TRBJ2-5; D remains ambiguous. The DNA end lines up better with TRBJ2-7; the J call may be wrong. The CDR3 totals 11 residues. Germline V CDR1 and CDR2: MDHEN, SYDVKM.

V is TRBV19 and J is TRBJ1-5; 8 bases match TRBD1. This CDR3 contains 19 residues. Germline CDR1 is LNHDA and CDR2 is SQIVND (reference sequence). V lost 7 bases, J lost 0 bases, and 17 bases stayed unmatched. CDR3 coding DNA: TGTGCCAGTAACCCCTCCGCCGGGACAGGCGCCTATAGCAATCAGCCCCAGCATTTT. Amino acids: CASNPSAGTGAYSNQPQHF.